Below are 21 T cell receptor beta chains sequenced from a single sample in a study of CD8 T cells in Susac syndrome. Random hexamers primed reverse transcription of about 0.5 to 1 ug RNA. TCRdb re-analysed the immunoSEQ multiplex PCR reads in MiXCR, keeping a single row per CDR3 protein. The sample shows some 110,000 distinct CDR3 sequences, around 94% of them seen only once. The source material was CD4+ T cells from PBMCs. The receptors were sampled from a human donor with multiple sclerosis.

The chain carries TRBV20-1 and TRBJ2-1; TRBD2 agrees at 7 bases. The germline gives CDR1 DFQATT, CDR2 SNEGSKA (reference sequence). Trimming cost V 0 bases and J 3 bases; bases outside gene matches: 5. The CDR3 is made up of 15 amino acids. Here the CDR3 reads CSARDPGRDYNEQFF. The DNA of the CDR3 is TGCAGTGCTAGAGATCCAGGGAGGGACTACAATGAGCAGTTCTTC.

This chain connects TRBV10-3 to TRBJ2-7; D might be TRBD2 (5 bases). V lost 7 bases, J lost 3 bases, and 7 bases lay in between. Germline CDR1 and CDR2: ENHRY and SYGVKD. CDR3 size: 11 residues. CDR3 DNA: TGTGCCATCAAGGACTTCTACGAGCAGTACTTC. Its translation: CAIKDFYEQYF.

As DNA, the CDR3 is TGTGCCAGCAGCGTAGGGACCAGGGGGCGAGAGACCCAGTACTTC. It is translated as CASSVGTRGRETQYF. The chain links TRBV7-8 to TRBJ2-5; 8 positions agree with TRBD1. The CDR3 spans 15 residues. Germline CDR1 SGHVS, CDR2 FQNEAQ. V dropped 5 bases and J dropped 4; count of bases not matched to a gene: 9.

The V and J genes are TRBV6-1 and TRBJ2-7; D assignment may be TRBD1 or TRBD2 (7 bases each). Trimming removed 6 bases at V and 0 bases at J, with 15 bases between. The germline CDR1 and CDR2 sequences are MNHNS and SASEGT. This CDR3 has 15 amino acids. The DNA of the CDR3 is TGTGCCAGCAGCAACCAGGGGGGGTTCTCCTACGAGCAGTACTTC. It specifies CASSNQGGFSYEQYF.

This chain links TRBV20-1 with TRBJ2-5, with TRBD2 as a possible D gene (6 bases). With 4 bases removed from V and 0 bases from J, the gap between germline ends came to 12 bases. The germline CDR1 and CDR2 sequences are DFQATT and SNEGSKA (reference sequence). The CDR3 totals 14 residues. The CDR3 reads CSAKGRKYQETQYF. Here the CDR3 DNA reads TGCAGTGCTAAGGGGAGGAAGTACCAAGAGACCCAGTACTTC.

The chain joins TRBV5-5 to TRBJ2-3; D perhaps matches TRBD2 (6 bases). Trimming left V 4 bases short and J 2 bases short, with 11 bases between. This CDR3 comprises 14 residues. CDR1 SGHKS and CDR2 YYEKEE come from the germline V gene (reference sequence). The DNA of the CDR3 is TGTGCCAGCAGCCTCCGACTAGTCACAGATACGCAGTATTTT. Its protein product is CASSLRLVTDTQYF.

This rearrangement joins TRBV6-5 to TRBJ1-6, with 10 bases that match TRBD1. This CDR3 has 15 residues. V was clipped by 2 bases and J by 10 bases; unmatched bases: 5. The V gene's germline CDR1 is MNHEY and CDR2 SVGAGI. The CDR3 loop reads CASSYHDRGQSPLHF. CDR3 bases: TGTGCCAGCAGTTACCATGACAGGGGGCAGTCACCCCTCCACTTT.

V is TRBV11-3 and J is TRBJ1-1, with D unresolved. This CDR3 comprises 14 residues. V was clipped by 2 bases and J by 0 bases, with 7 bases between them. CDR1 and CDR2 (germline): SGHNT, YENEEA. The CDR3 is CASSLQALNTEAFF. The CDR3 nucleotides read TGTGCCAGCAGCTTACAGGCGTTGAACACTGAAGCTTTCTTT.

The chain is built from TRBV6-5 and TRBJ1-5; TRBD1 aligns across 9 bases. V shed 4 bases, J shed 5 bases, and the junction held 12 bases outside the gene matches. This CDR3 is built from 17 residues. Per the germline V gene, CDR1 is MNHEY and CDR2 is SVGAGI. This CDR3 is CASSSYPTGGRDQPQHF. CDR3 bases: TGTGCCAGCAGTTCCTATCCGACAGGGGGGAGGGATCAGCCCCAGCATTTT.

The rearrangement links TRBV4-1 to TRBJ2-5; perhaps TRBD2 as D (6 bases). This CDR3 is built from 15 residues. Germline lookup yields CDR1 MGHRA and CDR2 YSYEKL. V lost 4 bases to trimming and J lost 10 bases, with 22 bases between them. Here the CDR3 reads CASSLQTDTVGGQYF. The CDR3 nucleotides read TGCGCCAGCAGCCTACAGACGGACACTGTGGGGGGCCAGTACTTC.

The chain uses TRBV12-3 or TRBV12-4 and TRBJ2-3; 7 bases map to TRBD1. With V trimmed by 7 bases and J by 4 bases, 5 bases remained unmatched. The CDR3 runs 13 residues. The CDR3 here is CASNRGDADTQYF. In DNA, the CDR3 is TGTGCCAGCAACAGGGGAGATGCAGATACGCAGTATTTT.

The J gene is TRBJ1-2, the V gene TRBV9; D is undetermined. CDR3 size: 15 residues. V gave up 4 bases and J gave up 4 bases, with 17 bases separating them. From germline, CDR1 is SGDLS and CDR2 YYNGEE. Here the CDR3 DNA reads TGTGCCAGCAGCTCCCCCTCCAGTCAGACCTATGGCTACACCTTC. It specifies CASSSPSSQTYGYTF.

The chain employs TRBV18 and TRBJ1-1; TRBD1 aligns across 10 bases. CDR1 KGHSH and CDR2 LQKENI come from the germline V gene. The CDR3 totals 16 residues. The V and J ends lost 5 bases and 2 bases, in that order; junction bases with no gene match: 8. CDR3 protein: CASSALTGGSNTEAFF. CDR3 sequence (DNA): TGTGCCAGCTCAGCGTTGACAGGGGGCTCAAACACTGAAGCTTTCTTT.

CDR3 DNA sequence: TGCGCCAGCAGCCACGCCTCACTAGCGGGCACAGATACGCAGTATTTT. Its protein is CASSHASLAGTDTQYF. The chain combines TRBV4-1 with TRBJ2-3; 8 bases line up with TRBD2. The CDR3 covers 16 residues. The V gene's germline CDR1 is MGHRA and CDR2 YSYEKL. Trimming cost V 3 bases and J 1 base; bases outside gene matches: 6.

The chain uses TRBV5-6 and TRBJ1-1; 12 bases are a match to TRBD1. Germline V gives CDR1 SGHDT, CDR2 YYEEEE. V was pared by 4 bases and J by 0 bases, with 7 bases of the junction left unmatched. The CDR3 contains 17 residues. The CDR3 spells CASSDTGTGGMNTEAFF. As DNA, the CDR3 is TGTGCCAGCAGCGATACAGGGACAGGGGGCATGAACACTGAAGCTTTCTTT.

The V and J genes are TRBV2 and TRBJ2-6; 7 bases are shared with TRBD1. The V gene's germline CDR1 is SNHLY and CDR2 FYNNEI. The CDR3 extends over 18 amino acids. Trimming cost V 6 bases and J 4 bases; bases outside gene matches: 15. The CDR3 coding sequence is TGTGCCAGCAGGCCCCGGACAGGCGGTGCATCCGGGGCCAACGTCCTGACTTTC. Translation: CASRPRTGGASGANVLTF.

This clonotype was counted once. The CDR3 sequence: CASSPLDGTYEQYF. CDR3 bases: TGTGCCAGCTCACCACTAGACGGAACCTACGAGCAGTACTTC. The chain carries TRBV18 and TRBJ2-7, with D unresolved. The germline V gene encodes CDR1 KGHSH and CDR2 LQKENI. Trimming cost V 1 base and J 2 bases, with 9 bases left between them. The CDR3 has 14 residues.

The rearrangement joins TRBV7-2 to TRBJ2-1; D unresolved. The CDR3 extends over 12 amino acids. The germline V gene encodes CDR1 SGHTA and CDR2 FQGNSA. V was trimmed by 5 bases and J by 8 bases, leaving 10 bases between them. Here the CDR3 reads CASSLWTDEQFF. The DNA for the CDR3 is TGTGCCAGCAGCCTTTGGACGGATGAGCAGTTCTTC.

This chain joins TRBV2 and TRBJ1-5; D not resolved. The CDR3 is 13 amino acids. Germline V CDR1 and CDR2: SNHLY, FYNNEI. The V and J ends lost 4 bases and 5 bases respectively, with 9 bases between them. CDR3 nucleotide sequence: TGTGCCAGCAGTGTGAGAACTGATCAGCCCCAGCATTTT. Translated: CASSVRTDQPQHF.

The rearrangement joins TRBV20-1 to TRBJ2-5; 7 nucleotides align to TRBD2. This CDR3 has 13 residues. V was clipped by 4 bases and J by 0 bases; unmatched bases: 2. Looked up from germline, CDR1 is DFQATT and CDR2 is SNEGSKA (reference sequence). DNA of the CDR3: TGCAGTGCTAAACTAGCGAACCAAGAGACCCAGTACTTC. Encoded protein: CSAKLANQETQYF.

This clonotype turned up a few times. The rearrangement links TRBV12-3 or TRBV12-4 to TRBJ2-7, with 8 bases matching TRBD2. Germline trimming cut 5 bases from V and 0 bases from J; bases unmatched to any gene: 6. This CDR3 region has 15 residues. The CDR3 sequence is CASSRLSGASYEQYF. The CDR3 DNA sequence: TGTGCCAGCAGTAGACTTAGCGGGGCCTCCTACGAGCAGTACTTC.